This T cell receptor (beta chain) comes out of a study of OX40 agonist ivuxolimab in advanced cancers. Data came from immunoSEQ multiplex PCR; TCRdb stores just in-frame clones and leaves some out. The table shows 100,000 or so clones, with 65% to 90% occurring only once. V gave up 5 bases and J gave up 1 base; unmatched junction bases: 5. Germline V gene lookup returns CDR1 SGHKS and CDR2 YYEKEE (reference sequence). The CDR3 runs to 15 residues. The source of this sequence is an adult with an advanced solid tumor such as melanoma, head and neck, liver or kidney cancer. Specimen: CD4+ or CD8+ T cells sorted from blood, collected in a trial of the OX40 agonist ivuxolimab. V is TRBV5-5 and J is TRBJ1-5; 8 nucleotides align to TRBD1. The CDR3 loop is CASSFTGGSNQPQHF. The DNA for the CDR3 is TGTGCCAGCAGTTTTACAGGGGGGAGCAATCAGCCCCAGCATTTT.